Below, 18 T cell receptor beta chains from the same sample are listed, as sequenced in a study of cytomegalovirus exposure and HLA in healthy donors. PCR employed 60 Vbeta and 13 Jbeta primers. The method was immunoSEQ multiplex PCR; TCRdb's version includes in-frame clones alone and lacks a portion of them. The sample gives roughly 190,000 clones, roughly four fifths of which show up once; approximately 1.8% is in the top ten. Sequencing was done on a sample of PBMCs. Source of these receptors: a man between 18 and 29 years old in good health and CMV-seronegative.

As to this clone: Germline and junction disagree at one end, which may indicate a read error. The chain couples TRBV9 to TRBJ2-7, with 7 nucleotides matching TRBD2. Germline assignment: CDR1 SGDLS and CDR2 YYNGEE. CDR3 length: 14 amino acids. In DNA form, the CDR3 reads TGTGCCAGCGGCGTATCTAGCGGATTCTACGAGCAGTACTTC. Protein sequence: CASGVSSGFYEQYF. The full variable domain, with the rest looked up from reference TRBV9 and TRBJ2-7, is DSGVTQTPKHLITATGQRVTLRCSPRSGDLSVYWYQQSLDQGLQFLIQYYNGEERAKGNILERFSAQQFPDLHSELNLSSLELGDSALYFCASGVSSGFYEQYFGPGTRLTVT.

This rearrangement joins TRBV9 to TRBJ1-3, with TRBD1 identical over 8 bases. Looked up from germline, CDR1 is SGDLS and CDR2 is YYNGEE. The V gene end was trimmed by 6 bases and the J gene end by 7 bases; junction bases not matched to a gene: 6. CDR3 length equals 13 residues. CDR3 protein: CASKDRERNTIYF. CDR3 DNA: TGTGCCAGCAAGGACAGGGAGCGGAACACCATATATTTT.

The V and J genes are TRBV4-3 and TRBJ1-5, with D uncertain. With 0 bases removed from V and 5 bases from J, the gap between germline ends came to 17 bases. The CDR3 totals 17 residues. CDR1 and CDR2 (germline): LGHNA, YSLEER. The DNA for the CDR3 is TGCGCCAGCAGCCAAGATTATATAACAGCCTCTTATCAGCCCCAGCATTTT. Amino acid sequence: CASSQDYITASYQPQHF.

The CDR3 DNA is TGTGCCAGCAGCTTAGGGCCAGCGGACCTAGCCTACGAGCAGTACTTC. Translation gives CASSLGPADLAYEQYF. V is TRBV7-2 and J is TRBJ2-7; tentative D call: TRBD2 (5 bases). V was trimmed by 1 base and J by 2 bases, leaving 15 bases between them. The CDR3 has 16 amino acids. Looked up from germline, CDR1 is SGHTA and CDR2 is FQGNSA.

The chain carries TRBV28 and TRBJ1-2; TRBD1 might be the D (5 bases). Germline CDR1 reads MDHEN; CDR2 reads SYDVKM. The V end was cut by 3 bases, the J end by 8 bases, with 22 bases between. The CDR3 runs to 16 residues. CDR3 loop: CASSFRQMANYGGYTF. The CDR3 nucleotides are TGTGCCAGCAGTTTCAGACAGATGGCCAACTATGGAGGCTACACCTTC.

The chain is built from TRBV2 and TRBJ2-3, with 14 bases lining up with TRBD2. Per germline, CDR1 SNHLY and CDR2 FYNNEI. This CDR3 is 17 amino acids long. Losses at the gene ends were 3 bases for V and 2 bases for J; bases not matched to a gene: 4. The CDR3 spells CASSDRLAGGYTDTQYF. CDR3 nucleotides: TGTGCCAGCAGTGATCGACTAGCGGGAGGGTACACAGATACGCAGTATTTT.

This clone was seen more than once but under ten times. The V gene is TRBV15, the J gene TRBJ1-1; D is uncertain. Germline V gene lookup returns CDR1 LNHNV and CDR2 YYDKDF (reference sequence). V lost 2 bases to trimming and J lost 5 bases, with 15 bases between them. The CDR3 loop spans 15 amino acids. The CDR3 DNA is TGTGCCACCAGCAGAACCCGAGTTTTTGTGACTGAAGCTTTCTTT. Translation gives CATSRTRVFVTEAFF.

The table lists this clone with a few counts. This chain links TRBV28 with TRBJ2-1, with D perhaps matching TRBD2 (5 bases). Looked up from germline, CDR1 is MDHEN and CDR2 is SYDVKM. This CDR3 is built from 17 residues. The V end was cut by 2 bases, the J end by 0 bases, with 14 bases between. The CDR3 region has the DNA TGTGCCAGCAGTTTACCGACACAGCGGAGCTCCTACAATGAGCAGTTCTTC. It translates to CASSLPTQRSSYNEQFF.

This clone came up a few times. The V and J genes are TRBV29-1 and TRBJ2-5, with a weak D call TRBD2 (6 bases). TRBJ2-7 explains the end of the DNA better; the J call may be wrong. This CDR3 contains 14 residues. Germline values: CDR1 SQVTM, CDR2 ANQGSEA. The CDR3 loop is CSVVGSGGAYEQYF. DNA of the CDR3: TGCAGCGTGGTAGGTAGCGGAGGGGCCTACGAGCAGTACTTC.

This clone was observed a single time. This chain links TRBV7-6 with TRBJ2-3; a weak D match, TRBD2 (7 bases). Trimming removed 2 bases at V and 4 bases at J, with 13 bases between. Per germline, CDR1 SGHVS and CDR2 FNYEAQ. The CDR3 is 15 residues long. Here the CDR3 DNA reads TGTGCCAGCAGCTTAAAGGGGGGGGCCGCAGATACGCAGTATTTT. Encoded protein: CASSLKGGAADTQYF.

The chain combines TRBV1 with TRBJ1-5; TRBD1 is taken as the D call from the table, unchecked against the DNA. TRBV1 is a pseudogene segment. CDR3 length equals 15 residues. The CDR3 DNA is TGCACCAGCACCCGACAGGGGGCGAGCAATCAGCCCCAGCATTTT. Translated, it gives CTSTRQGASNQPQHF.

This chain uses TRBV11-2 with TRBJ2-1, with TRBD2 matching over 8 bases. The CDR3 sequence is 17 residues long. Trimming took 4 bases from V and 8 from J; bases not matched to a gene: 16. Germline CDR1 is SGHAT and CDR2 is FQNNGV. The CDR3 nucleotides are TGTGCCAGCAGCTCGCGATTAGCGGGGTCGGGGATTGATGAGCAGTTCTTC. This codes for CASSSRLAGSGIDEQFF.

In its sample, this clone was seen a few times. The chain links TRBV19 to TRBJ2-1; 9 bases agree with TRBD2. Per germline, CDR1 LNHDA and CDR2 SQIVND (reference sequence). The CDR3 spans 13 residues. With 0 bases clipped from V and 10 bases from J, the junction kept 1 base outside the gene matches. CDR3 sequence (DNA): TGTGCCAGTAGTATAGAGGGACTAGCAGAGCAGTTCTTC. Protein product: CASSIEGLAEQFF.

The chain uses TRBV6-5 and TRBJ1-2; weak D call: TRBD1 (5 bases). Germline CDR1 is MNHEY and CDR2 is SVGAGI. CDR3 length: 15 amino acids. Between the trimmed V and J ends, which lost 1 base and 5 bases, there was a span of 14 bases. CDR3 bases: TGTGCCAGCAGTTACTTTCAGGGATCGAATTATGGCTACACCTTC. As protein: CASSYFQGSNYGYTF.

This clone was counted a few times. This chain connects TRBV6-1 to TRBJ2-7; perhaps TRBD2 as D (6 bases). V lost 4 bases and J 1 base, leaving 14 bases between the germline ends. CDR3 length: 15 residues. Germline V gene data show CDR1 as MNHNS and CDR2 as SASEGT. The CDR3 is CASSAVGDSSYEQYF. The CDR3, as DNA: TGTGCCAGCAGTGCGGTGGGGGACTCGTCCTACGAGCAGTACTTC.

This clone has only one observation. This chain uses TRBV14 with TRBJ2-1; TRBD2 aligns across 11 bases. The CDR3 has 20 residues. Germline-derived CDR1 and CDR2 are SGHDN and FVKESK. The ends lost 1 base at V and 3 bases at J; junction bases unmatched: 14. In DNA form, the CDR3 reads TGTGCCAGCAGCCAAGGAACTAGCGGGAGTTCAACGTTTATCTACAATGAGCAGTTCTTC. It codes for CASSQGTSGSSTFIYNEQFF.

The chain is built from TRBV10-3 and TRBJ2-6; D is perhaps TRBD1 (6 bases). V was clipped by 2 bases and J by 0 bases, with 14 bases between them. Germline V gene sequence: CDR1 ENHRY, CDR2 SYGVKD. This CDR3 comprises 18 residues. The chain's CDR3 is CAISEGPTGPSGANVLTF. The CDR3 DNA reads TGTGCCATCAGTGAGGGCCCTACAGGGCCCTCTGGGGCCAACGTCCTGACTTTC.

V is TRBV2 and J is TRBJ2-7, with 9 bases matching TRBD1. Germline V gene data show CDR1 as SNHLY and CDR2 as FYNNEI. The CDR3 is 13 amino acids. With 6 bases clipped from V and 2 bases from J, the junction kept 2 bases outside the gene matches. The CDR3, as DNA: TGTGCCAGCAGCGGACAGGGGACCTACGAGCAGTACTTC. Encoded protein: CASSGQGTYEQYF. Using reference TRBV2 and TRBJ2-7 for the parts outside the CDR3, the full variable domain is EPEVTQTPSHQVTQMGQEVILRCVPISNHLYFYWYRQILGQKVEFLVSFYNNEISEKSEIFDDQFSVERPDGSNFTLKIRSTKLEDSAMYFCASSGQGTYEQYFGPGTRLTVT.